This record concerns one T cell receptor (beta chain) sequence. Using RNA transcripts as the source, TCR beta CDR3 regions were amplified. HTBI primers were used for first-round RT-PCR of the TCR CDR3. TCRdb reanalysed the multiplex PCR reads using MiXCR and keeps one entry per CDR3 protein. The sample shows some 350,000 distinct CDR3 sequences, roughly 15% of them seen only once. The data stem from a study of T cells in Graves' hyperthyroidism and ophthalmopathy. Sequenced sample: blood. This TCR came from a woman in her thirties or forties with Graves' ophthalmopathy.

CDR3 residues: CASSLVGEGGYEQYF. The CDR3 DNA reads as TGTGCCAGCAGCTTAGTGGGTGAGGGGGGGTACGAGCAGTACTTC. The genes are TRBV11-2 and TRBJ2-7, with a possible D match to TRBD2 (7 bases). The CDR3 loop spans 15 amino acids. The ends were cut back, 1 base at V and 4 bases at J, with 14 bases in the middle. The germline V gene has CDR1 SGHAT and CDR2 FQNNGV. The full variable domain, completed using reference TRBV11-2 and TRBJ2-7, is EAGVAQSPRYKIIEKRQSVAFWCNPISGHATLYWYQQILGQGPKLLIQFQNNGVVDDSQLPKDRFSAERLKGVDSTLKIQPAKLEDSAVYLCASSLVGEGGYEQYFGPGTRLTVT.